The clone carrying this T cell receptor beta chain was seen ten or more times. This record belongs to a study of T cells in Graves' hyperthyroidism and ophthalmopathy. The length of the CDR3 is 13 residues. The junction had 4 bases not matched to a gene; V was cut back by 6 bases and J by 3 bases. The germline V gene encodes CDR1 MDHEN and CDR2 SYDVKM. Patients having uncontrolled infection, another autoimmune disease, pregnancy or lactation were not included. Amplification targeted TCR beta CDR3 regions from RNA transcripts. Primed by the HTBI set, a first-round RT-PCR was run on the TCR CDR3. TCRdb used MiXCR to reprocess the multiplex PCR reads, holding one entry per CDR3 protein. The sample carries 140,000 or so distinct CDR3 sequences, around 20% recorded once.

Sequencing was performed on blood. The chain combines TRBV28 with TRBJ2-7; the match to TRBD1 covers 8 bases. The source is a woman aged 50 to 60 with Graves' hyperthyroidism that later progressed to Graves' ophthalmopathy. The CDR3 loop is CASRLGQGYEQYF. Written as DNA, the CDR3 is TGTGCCAGCAGGCTCGGACAGGGCTACGAGCAGTACTTC. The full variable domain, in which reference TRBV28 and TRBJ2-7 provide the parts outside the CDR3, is DVKVTQSSRYLVKRTGEKVFLECVQDMDHENMFWYRQDPGLGLRLIYFSYDVKMKEKGDIPEGYSVSREKKERFSLILESASTNQTSMYLCASRLGQGYEQYFGPGTRLTVT.